This TCR beta chain was documented in a study of blood T cell repertoires in COVID-19. Overall study: Material from acute and convalescent COVID-19 was sourced from the United States, Italy and Spain. T cells, B-cell-depleted T cells, or PBMCs provided the cDNA or gDNA that served as material.

The germline CDR1 and CDR2 sequences are MNHNY and SVGAGI (reference sequence). This CDR3 spans 15 amino acids. Trimming removed 2 bases from V and 1 base from J, with 9 bases in between. In the original processing: Estimates of nucleated cell counts were drawn from the amplification of reference gene primers. Sequencing was performed with immunoSEQ multiplex PCR; in TCRdb, only in-frame clones are kept and a portion is missing. V, J and clone size derive from that table, while D and trimming were established from the DNA sequence. The data contain roughly 180,000 clones, about three quarters of them singletons.

The genes are TRBV6-6 and TRBJ2-4; D perhaps matches TRBD2 (6 bases). Sequenced sample: peripheral blood. The clonotype was recovered from a woman between 50 and 59 years old with active or convalescent COVID-19. DNA for the CDR3: TGTGCCAGCAGTTACGCGGGGACTGCCAAAAACATTCAGTACTTC. Amino acid sequence: CASSYAGTAKNIQYF.